This TCR beta chain was documented in a study of blood T cell repertoires in COVID-19. Study-wide context: The United States, Italy and Spain supplied acute and convalescent COVID-19 samples. Nucleic acid was either cDNA or gDNA, and it came from T cells, B-cell-depleted T cells, or PBMCs.

Germline lookup yields CDR1 MNHEY and CDR2 SVGEGT. V dropped 3 bases and J dropped 7 bases, with 15 bases sitting between them. This CDR3 is 15 amino acids long. In the source study's methods: Estimates of nucleated cell counts were drawn from the amplification of reference gene primers. TCRdb's table, derived via immunoSEQ multiplex PCR, lists solely in-frame clones and lacks some. The D gene and trimming were derived from the DNA, and the V and J assignments and clone size from that table. The sample lists hundreds of thousands of clones, over 75% occurring once. The origin of this receptor is a human donor in a cohort sampled during active COVID-19. The specimen was peripheral blood. The chain uses TRBV6-2 or TRBV6-3 and TRBJ1-4; possible D gene TRBD1, 6 bases. The DNA for the CDR3 is TGTGCCAGCAGTTATTACGGGGGAGGGGGTGAAAAACTGTTTTTT. Amino acids: CASSYYGGGGEKLFF.